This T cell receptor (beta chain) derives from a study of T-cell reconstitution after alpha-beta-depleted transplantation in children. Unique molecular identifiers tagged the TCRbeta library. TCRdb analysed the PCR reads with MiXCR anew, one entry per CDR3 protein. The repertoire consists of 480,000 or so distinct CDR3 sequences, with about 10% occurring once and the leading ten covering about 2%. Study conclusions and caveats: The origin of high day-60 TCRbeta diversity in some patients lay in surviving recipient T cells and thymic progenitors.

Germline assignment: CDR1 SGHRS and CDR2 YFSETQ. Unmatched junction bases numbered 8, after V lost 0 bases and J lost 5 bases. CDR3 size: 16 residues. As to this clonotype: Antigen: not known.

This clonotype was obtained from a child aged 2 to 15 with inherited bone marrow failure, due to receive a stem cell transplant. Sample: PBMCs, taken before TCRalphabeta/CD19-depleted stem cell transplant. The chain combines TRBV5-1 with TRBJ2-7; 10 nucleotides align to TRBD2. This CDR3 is CASSLVRLAGVNEQYF. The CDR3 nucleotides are TGCGCCAGCAGCTTGGTTCGCCTAGCGGGAGTAAACGAGCAGTACTTC.